This is a list of T cell receptor beta chains from one sample in a study of blood T cell repertoires in COVID-19. Measured with immunoSEQ multiplex PCR; TCRdb has only the in-frame clones, and not every one. The profile covers 150,000 to 200,000 clones, with around 76% appearing a single time and about a sixth taken by the ten largest. The source material was PBMCs or T cells enriched from blood (not recorded which). Every receptor here comes from a woman in her fifties or sixties with acute COVID-19. Both conserved end residues are part of each CDR3. A D gene is named only where the DNA matches it firmly. Size is omitted from some rows. Given values are once, few, many or a class for expanded clones.

V: TRBV6-5
size: -
J: TRBJ2-2
D: -
DNA: TGTGCCAGCAGGTCCCCGGGCACCGGGGAGCTGTTTTTT
CDR3: CASRSPGTGELFF

V: TRBV4-1
size: -
J: TRBJ1-1
D: TRBD1
DNA: TGCGCCAGCAGCCAAGCGGGACGGTCAGGGGGTCGCACTGAAGCTTTCTTT
CDR3: CASSQAGRSGGRTEAFF

V: TRBV25-1
size: -
J: TRBJ1-2
D: -
DNA: TGTGCCAGCAGCAAGACAGACCTCTATGGCTACACCTTC
CDR3: CASSKTDLYGYTF

V: TRBV27
size: -
J: TRBJ2-5
D: -
DNA: TGTGCCAGCAGCTTAGCGGTTAGGGAGACCCAGTACTTC
CDR3: CASSLAVRETQYF

V: TRBV7-6
size: -
J: TRBJ2-1
D: TRBD1
DNA: TGTGCCAGCAGTTACTCAGGGGGCAAGGTGTACAATGAGCAGTTCTTC
CDR3: CASSYSGGKVYNEQFF

V: TRBV5-4
size: -
J: TRBJ1-1
D: -
DNA: TGTGCCAGCAGCTTGAGTGGCGTGCGGGGACCCTGGGCTTTCTTT
CDR3: CASSLSGVRGPWAFF

V: TRBV7-9
size: few
J: TRBJ1-2
D: -
DNA: TGTGCCAGCCTTACCAGTGTCTATGGCTACACCTTC
CDR3: CASLTSVYGYTF

V: TRBV6-7
size: -
J: TRBJ1-5
D: TRBD1
DNA: TGTGCCAGCAGTCCCTTGGACAGGGTGAAACAGCCCCAGCATTTT
CDR3: CASSPLDRVKQPQHF

V: TRBV27
size: -
J: TRBJ2-3
D: -
DNA: TGTGCCAGCAGTTTAGGGCAGGGCCTCAAATCCCGCACAGATACGCAGTATTTT
CDR3: CASSLGQGLKSRTDTQYF

V: TRBV18
size: -
J: TRBJ1-6
D: TRBD1
DNA: TGTGCCAGCTCACCTTCTCAGCAGGGGGTCTATAATTCACCCCTCCACTTT
CDR3: CASSPSQQGVYNSPLHF

V: TRBV28
size: -
J: TRBJ2-3
D: TRBD2
DNA: TGTGCCAGCAGTCTGGAGACTAGCGGGGGTGCAGATACGCAGTATTTT
CDR3: CASSLETSGGADTQYF

V: TRBV5-1
size: -
J: TRBJ1-3
D: TRBD1
DNA: TGCGCCAGCAGCGCCCACCGGGGACAGGGGTACGGAAACACCATATATTTT
CDR3: CASSAHRGQGYGNTIYF

V: TRBV7-3
size: -
J: TRBJ2-2
D: -
DNA: TGTGCCAGCAGCCCTACGGACGGGGTGGCCGGGGAGCTGTTTTTT
CDR3: CASSPTDGVAGELFF

V: TRBV7-8
size: -
J: TRBJ2-1
D: TRBD2
DNA: TGTGCCAGCAGCTTTAGCGGGGGCGACAATGAGCAGTTCTTC
CDR3: CASSFSGGDNEQFF

V: TRBV9
size: -
J: TRBJ1-1
D: -
DNA: TGTGCCAGCAGCGACGGGACACAGAACACTGAAGCTTTCTTT
CDR3: CASSDGTQNTEAFF

V: TRBV27
size: -
J: TRBJ1-4
D: TRBD1
DNA: TGTGCCAGCAGACCCGGGACAGGGTTTGAAGCTAATGAAAAACTGTTTTTT
CDR3: CASRPGTGFEANEKLFF

V: TRBV3-1/TRBV3-2
size: -
J: TRBJ2-3
D: TRBD2
DNA: TGTGCCAGCAGCCAAGAAGGAAGGCGGGCGGGGGGCACAGATACGCAGTATTTT
CDR3: CASSQEGRRAGGTDTQYF

V: TRBV11-2
size: -
J: TRBJ1-4
D: -
DNA: TGTGCCAGCAGGAGGGGGACGGCCACTAATGAAAAACTGTTTTTT
CDR3: CASRRGTATNEKLFF

V: TRBV20-1
size: -
J: TRBJ2-5
D: -
DNA: TGCAGTGCTAGTTCCAGACTTCAAGAGACCCAGTACTTC
CDR3: CSASSRLQETQYF

V: TRBV7-8
size: few
J: TRBJ1-1
D: -
DNA: TGTGCCAGCAGCTTACGGGGTGGGGAGCCTGAAGCTTTCTTT
CDR3: CASSLRGGEPEAFF

V: TRBV11-2
size: -
J: TRBJ2-1
D: TRBD2
DNA: TGTGCCAGCAGCTTTACGGGACTAGCGGGGGGCATCAATGAGCAGTTCTTC
CDR3: CASSFTGLAGGINEQFF

V: TRBV9
size: once
J: TRBJ1-3
D: -
DNA: TGTGCCAGCGAACCAGGGTCGAGCTCTGGAAACACCATATATTTT
CDR3: CASEPGSSSGNTIYF

V: TRBV7-3
size: -
J: TRBJ2-3
D: TRBD2
DNA: TGTGCCAGCAGCTTAGGGAGCGGGGGCCCCACGGGTACGCAGTATTTT
CDR3: CASSLGSGGPTGTQYF

V: TRBV5-1
size: -
J: TRBJ1-4
D: -
DNA: TGCGCCAGCAGCCGGAGGTTAGAGGCAAATGAAAAACTGTTTTTT
CDR3: CASSRRLEANEKLFF

V: TRBV5-4
size: few
J: TRBJ1-5
D: TRBD1
DNA: TGTGCCAGCAGTACAGGGGGCATAAGCAATCAGCCCCAGCATTTT
CDR3: CASSTGGISNQPQHF

V: TRBV5-1
size: -
J: TRBJ1-2
D: -
DNA: TGCGCCAGCAGGGGGCGCAACTATGGCTACACCTTC
CDR3: CASRGRNYGYTF

V: TRBV18
size: -
J: TRBJ1-3
D: TRBD1
DNA: TGTGCCAGCTCACTACAACAGGGGGCCAGTGGAAACACCATATATTTT
CDR3: CASSLQQGASGNTIYF

V: TRBV28
size: -
J: TRBJ1-2
D: -
DNA: TGTGCCAGCAGTTTTCGAGGGAAAGGGTTAGGTGGCTACACCTTC
CDR3: CASSFRGKGLGGYTF

V: TRBV5-6
size: -
J: TRBJ2-5
D: -
DNA: TGTGCCAGCACCAAGGGGGTTGACAGACTACAAGAGACCCAGTACTTC
CDR3: CASTKGVDRLQETQYF

V: TRBV12-3/TRBV12-4
size: few
J: TRBJ1-2
D: -
DNA: TGTGCCAGCAGTTTAGGCGGGGAGGGCTACACCTTC
CDR3: CASSLGGEGYTF

V: TRBV7-6
size: once
J: TRBJ2-6
D: -
DNA: TGTGCCAGCAGCAGGGGCGATAGAAGTAACTCTGGGGCCAACGTCCTGACTTTC
CDR3: CASSRGDRSNSGANVLTF

V: TRBV7-2
size: -
J: TRBJ1-1
D: TRBD1
DNA: TGTGCCAGCAGCTTCCGGACAGGGAACACTGAAGCTTTCTTT
CDR3: CASSFRTGNTEAFF

V: TRBV7-8
size: -
J: TRBJ1-5
D: TRBD1
DNA: TGTGCCAGCAGCTCCCACCAGGGGACAGGGAAGAATCAGCCCCAGCATTTT
CDR3: CASSSHQGTGKNQPQHF

V: TRBV6-1
size: once
J: TRBJ1-1
D: -
DNA: TGTGCCAGCAGTGGGACCTACAGGGTATGGGGGAACACTGAAGCTTTCTTT
CDR3: CASSGTYRVWGNTEAFF

V: TRBV7-3
size: medium-sized
J: TRBJ2-3
D: TRBD2
DNA: TGTGCCAGCAGCTTAGATTCGGGGGGAACAGATACGCAGTATTTT
CDR3: CASSLDSGGTDTQYF

V: TRBV5-1
size: -
J: TRBJ2-3
D: TRBD1
DNA: TGCGCCAGCAGCTTACAGGGGGGTAGCACAGATACGCAGTATTTT
CDR3: CASSLQGGSTDTQYF

V: TRBV28
size: -
J: TRBJ1-1
D: -
DNA: TGTGCCAGCAGGTCCGCCGACAAATACACTGAAGCTTTCTTT
CDR3: CASRSADKYTEAFF

V: TRBV25-1
size: -
J: TRBJ2-1
D: TRBD2
DNA: TGTGCCAGCAGTGGGCCGGGACTAGCACGAGGGGGTGAGCAGTTCTTC
CDR3: CASSGPGLARGGEQFF

V: TRBV6-5
size: -
J: TRBJ1-2
D: -
DNA: TGTGCCAGCAGCCGGGCGGGCTCCACCAACTATGGCTACACCTTC
CDR3: CASSRAGSTNYGYTF

V: TRBV19
size: -
J: TRBJ2-2
D: TRBD1
DNA: TGTGCCAGTACTCGGACAGGGGCCCTGCTGGTGGGAGGGGAGCTGTTTTTT
CDR3: CASTRTGALLVGGELFF

V: TRBV2
size: -
J: TRBJ2-5
D: TRBD2
DNA: TGTGCCAGCACTTCTAGCGGGGGACCCTACCAAGAGACCCAGTACTTC
CDR3: CASTSSGGPYQETQYF

V: TRBV7-8
size: many
J: TRBJ2-5
D: -
DNA: TGTGCCAGCAGCTTAGGCCCTACTAGCCAAGAGACCCAGTACTTC
CDR3: CASSLGPTSQETQYF

V: TRBV29-1
size: -
J: TRBJ1-2
D: TRBD1
DNA: TGCAGCGGGGGGACAGGGGATGGCTACACCTTC
CDR3: CSGGTGDGYTF

V: TRBV3-1/TRBV3-2
size: -
J: TRBJ2-3
D: -
DNA: TGTGCCAGCAGCGAAAGGGGGGGCGGAGATACGCAGTATTTT
CDR3: CASSERGGGDTQYF

V: TRBV30
size: once
J: TRBJ1-1
D: TRBD1
DNA: TGTGCCTGGGCGAAAAGGGGGCTCGGCACTGAAGCTTTCTTT
CDR3: CAWAKRGLGTEAFF

V: TRBV7-2
size: -
J: TRBJ2-4
D: TRBD2
DNA: TGTGCCAGCAGCTTATCTAGCGGGGGGGCCGGGTACATTCAGTACTTC
CDR3: CASSLSSGGAGYIQYF

V: TRBV7-2
size: once
J: TRBJ1-1
D: -
DNA: TGTGCCAGCAGCTTACCCCCAGACAGGCAATACACTGAAGCTTTCTTT
CDR3: CASSLPPDRQYTEAFF

V: TRBV5-6
size: few
J: TRBJ1-2
D: -
DNA: TGTGCCAGCAGCTTGGGCGGGGCCTGGGGCTACACCTTC
CDR3: CASSLGGAWGYTF

V: TRBV14
size: -
J: TRBJ2-2
D: TRBD2
DNA: TGTGCCAGCAGCAATTACGGGCTAGCGGGGAACACCGGGGAGCTGTTTTTT
CDR3: CASSNYGLAGNTGELFF

V: TRBV7-9
size: few
J: TRBJ1-5
D: -
DNA: TGTGCCAGCAGCTTAGCGGAGGCCATCGGTCAGCCCCAGCATTTT
CDR3: CASSLAEAIGQPQHF